The next 17 T cell receptor beta chains were all read from a single sample in a study of blood T cell repertoires in COVID-19. Method: immunoSEQ multiplex PCR; TCRdb's copy keeps in-frame clones and lacks some. Of under 350,000 clones in the sample, approximately 89% were seen once. The sequenced sample consisted of PBMCs or T cells enriched from blood (not recorded which). All receptors come from a woman between 55 and 75 years old who had recovered from COVID-19.

This clone came up once. V is TRBV28 and J is TRBJ2-7; 8 bases are a match to TRBD2. J lost 6 bases, V lost 3 bases, and 10 bases had no gene match. CDR3 length: 15 residues. Germline V CDR1 and CDR2: MDHEN, SYDVKM. CDR3 sequence (DNA): TGTGCCAGCAGTTTCCAGGGCGGGAGGCGTTTCGAGCAGTACTTC. It encodes CASSFQGGRRFEQYF.

The rearrangement links TRBV3-1 (or the pseudogene TRBV3-2) to TRBJ2-5; D possibly corresponds to TRBD1 (5 bases). V was cut by 0 bases and J by 5 bases, with 19 bases left in between. The CDR3 extends over 17 amino acids. Germline-derived CDR1 and CDR2 are LGHDT and YNNKEL (reference sequence). The CDR3 DNA reads as TGTGCCAGCAGCCAAGAATGGGGCTTAGATGGGTTGGAGACCCAGTACTTC. Protein: CASSQEWGLDGLETQYF.

This rearrangement joins TRBV4-1 to TRBJ2-2, with TRBD1 matching 8 bases. This CDR3 comprises 17 residues. The V gene's germline CDR1 is MGHRA and CDR2 YSYEKL. The V gene end was trimmed by 1 base and the J gene end by 1 base; junction bases not matched to a gene: 5. The CDR3 loop is CASSQGGGTGNTGELFF. CDR3 bases: TGCGCCAGCAGCCAAGGAGGAGGGACAGGGAACACCGGGGAGCTGTTTTTT.

The V and J genes are TRBV6-5 and TRBJ2-1; 9 positions match TRBD2. Germline V CDR1 and CDR2: MNHEY, SVGAGI. The CDR3 consists of 14 residues. Losses at the gene ends were 4 bases for V and 7 bases for J; bases not matched to a gene: 5. In DNA form, the CDR3 reads TGTGCCAGCAGTTTTAGCGGGGGTCGGAATGAGCAGTTCTTC. Its translation is CASSFSGGRNEQFF.

For the CDR3, the DNA is TGTGCCACAACCGGGACAGGGGGCGTATTGGTTCAGCCCCAGCATTTT. This codes for CATTGTGGVLVQPQHF. The J gene is TRBJ1-5, the V gene TRBV7-9; 12 nucleotides line up with TRBD1. Germline CDR1 is SEHNR and CDR2 is FQNEAQ (reference sequence). The CDR3 has 16 residues. The J segment lost 6 bases and the V segment lost 10 bases, leaving 13 bases of the junction unmatched. Drawing the rest from reference TRBV7-9 and TRBJ1-5, the complete variable domain is DTGVSQNPRHKITKRGQNVTFRCDPISEHNRLYWYRQTLGQGPEFLTYFQNEAQLEKSRLLSDRFSAERPKGSFSTLEIQRTEQGDSAMYLCATTGTGGVLVQPQHFGDGTRLSIL.

This clone was seen a single time. This rearrangement joins TRBV11-3 to TRBJ2-4; D not resolved. The V end lost 4 bases, the J end lost 5 bases, and 15 bases lay between the germline ends. Looked up from germline, CDR1 is SGHNT and CDR2 is YENEEA. This CDR3 is built from 15 residues. CDR3 residues: CASSSVLDTQNIQYF. The CDR3 DNA reads TGTGCCAGCAGCTCCGTCCTTGACACCCAAAACATTCAGTACTTC.

The chain is built from TRBV5-1 and TRBJ1-3; TRBD1 might be the D (6 bases). The CDR3 is 16 amino acids. Trimming took off 7 bases at V and 3 bases at J, with 20 bases between the two ends. The germline V gene has CDR1 SGHRS and CDR2 YFSETQ. The CDR3 bases are TGCGCCAGCGGCTGGGGGCTGGGACAAGGTGGAAACACCATATATTTT. The encoded protein is CASGWGLGQGGNTIYF.

The V gene is TRBV6-5, the J gene TRBJ2-7; no clear D gene. Germline CDR1 and CDR2: MNHEY and SVGAGI. This CDR3 comprises 13 residues. Trimming cost V 7 bases and J 0 bases, with 10 bases left between them. The CDR3 reads CASTGRNSYEQYF. The DNA for the CDR3 is TGTGCCAGCACAGGCAGGAACTCCTACGAGCAGTACTTC.

Details on this clone: Other DNA sequences from this sample encode an identical CDR3 as well. The chain recombines TRBV5-1 with TRBJ2-3; 9 bases match TRBD2. This CDR3 is built from 16 residues. With 0 bases clipped from V and 0 bases from J, the junction kept 2 bases outside the gene matches. The germline CDR1 and CDR2 sequences are SGHRS and YFSETQ. The CDR3, as DNA: TGCGCCAGCAGCTTGGGTCTAGCGGGGAGCACAGATACGCAGTATTTT. Translation: CASSLGLAGSTDTQYF.

CDR3 bases: TGTGCCACTTTTAGCGGGATAGCCTACAATGAGCAGTTCTTC. This sequence encodes CATFSGIAYNEQFF. V usage is TRBV19 and J usage is TRBJ2-1, with TRBD2 matching 8 bases. Per the germline V gene, CDR1 is LNHDA and CDR2 is SQIVND (reference sequence). This CDR3 has 14 residues. V dropped 10 bases and J dropped 2; count of bases not matched to a gene: 7. The full variable domain, its missing parts supplied by reference TRBV19 and TRBJ2-1, is DGGITQSPKYLFRKEGQNVTLSCEQNLNHDAMYWYRQDPGQGLRLIYYSQIVNDFQKGDIAEGYSVSREKKESFPLTVTSAQKNPTAFYLCATFSGIAYNEQFFGPGTRLTVL.

J is TRBJ1-2 and V is TRBV28; D is unresolved. There are 13 residues in the CDR3. V was shortened by 7 bases and J by 1 base, with 10 bases between the two germline ends. Germline V gene sequence: CDR1 MDHEN, CDR2 SYDVKM. As DNA, the CDR3 is TGTGCCAGCAATGAAAAGCATAACTATGGCTACACCTTC. This encodes CASNEKHNYGYTF.

Remarks on this clone: This same CDR3 is encoded by further DNA sequences in the sample. This chain connects TRBV24-1 to TRBJ2-5, with D possibly matching TRBD1 (5 bases). The CDR3 is 11 amino acids. Germline lookup yields CDR1 KGHDR and CDR2 SFDVKD. Trimming took 6 bases from V and 4 from J, leaving 5 bases between them. CDR3 DNA sequence: TGTGCCACCAGTCAGGGAGAGACCCAGTACTTC. It specifies CATSQGETQYF.

The chain couples TRBV7-2 to TRBJ2-4, with D possibly TRBD2 on 7 matching bases. Germline CDR1 and CDR2: SGHTA and FQGNSA. The CDR3 is 15 amino acids. V was pared by 1 base and J by 6 bases, with 13 bases between. The CDR3, as DNA: TGTGCCAGCAGCTTAGTGCGGGGGCTTGGAAACATTCAGTACTTC. It is translated as CASSLVRGLGNIQYF.

This chain joins TRBV9 and TRBJ1-1, with D uncertain. The germline V and J ends were trimmed by 3 bases and 1 base, with 10 bases remaining between them. This CDR3 region has 14 residues. CDR1 is SGDLS and CDR2 is YYNGEE in the germline V gene. CDR3 in DNA: TGTGCCAGCAGCGCCCAGGAGGGGAACACTGAAGCTTTCTTT. Its protein product is CASSAQEGNTEAFF.

A word on this clone: The same CDR3 is also encoded by other DNA sequences in this sample. V gene TRBV12-3 or TRBV12-4 combines with J gene TRBJ1-2, with D possibly TRBD1 on 5 matching bases. This CDR3 spans 13 amino acids. With 6 bases removed from V and 2 bases from J, the gap between germline ends came to 10 bases. Written as DNA, the CDR3 is TGTGCCAGCAGCCCTCAGGGAAACTATGGCTACACCTTC. Amino acids: CASSPQGNYGYTF.

J is TRBJ1-6 and V is TRBV28; TRBD1 matches at 7 bases. This CDR3 comprises 14 residues. J lost 6 bases, V lost 6 bases, and 5 bases had no gene match. Germline lookup yields CDR1 MDHEN and CDR2 SYDVKM. The CDR3 bases are TGTGCCAGCAGCCGACAGGGTCTTAATTCACCCCTCCACTTT. Its protein is CASSRQGLNSPLHF.

V and J are TRBV3-1 (or the pseudogene TRBV3-2) and TRBJ2-2; 8 positions agree with TRBD2. Germline V gives CDR1 LGHDT, CDR2 YNNKEL (reference sequence). The CDR3 extends over 17 amino acids. V trimming: 1 base; J trimming: 0 bases; junction bases outside the gene matches: 4. CDR3 DNA: TGTGCCAGCAGCCAAGGAATAGCGGGAACGAACACCGGGGAGCTGTTTTTT. Translation gives CASSQGIAGTNTGELFF.